This is a list of T cell receptor beta chains from one sample in a study of CD8 T cells in ankylosing spondylitis. From the 5' RACE reads, TCRdb called clonotypes with MiXCR, one entry per CDR3 protein. The table has some 290,000 distinct CDR3 sequences, around 19% seen once. The specimen was blood, either unsorted or a sorted T cell fraction (not recorded which). The receptor source for this set is a male donor with ankylosing spondylitis or in good health (not recorded which). Both conserved end residues are part of each CDR3. The order of the fields is clone size, V gene, J gene, D gene, CDR3 protein, CDR3 DNA. A D gene is named only where the DNA matches it firmly. The size field is filled for only some rows; it gives once, few, many or a size class.

>few|TRBV3-1|TRBJ2-5|.
CASSQDEQYQETQYF
TGTGCCAGCAGCCAAGATGAACAGTACCAAGAGACCCAGTACTTC
>.|TRBV3-1|TRBJ1-2|.
CASSQDRPGKTNYGYTF
TGTGCCAGCAGCCAAGATCGCCCAGGGAAGACTAACTATGGCTACACCTTC
>.|TRBV5-1|TRBJ1-4|.
CASRRDSAGEKLFF
TGCGCCAGCCGCCGGGACTCCGCGGGTGAAAAACTGTTTTTT
>few|TRBV20-1|TRBJ2-2|TRBD1
CSARQGAGTGELFF
TGCAGTGCTAGACAGGGGGCGGGCACCGGGGAGCTGTTTTTT
>.|TRBV5-1|TRBJ1-5|.
CTSSLGENQPQHF
TGCACCAGCAGCTTGGGAGAGAATCAGCCCCAGCATTTT
>.|TRBV12-3/TRBV12-4|TRBJ1-3|TRBD1
CASKGQGSGNTIYF
TGTGCCAGCAAGGGACAGGGCTCCGGAAACACCATATATTTT
>few|TRBV20-1|TRBJ2-3|.
CSVPRRGDTQYF
TGCAGTGTCCCCCGGCGCGGGGATACGCAGTATTTT
>.|TRBV6-5|TRBJ1-2|.
CASSYSTDGGPGYTF
TGTGCCAGCAGTTACTCGACGGACGGGGGGCCGGGCTACACCTTC
>.|TRBV5-1|TRBJ1-1|TRBD1
CASSFGGGAAFF
TGCGCCAGCAGCTTCGGAGGGGGCGCGGCTTTCTTT
>.|TRBV20-1|TRBJ1-1|.
CSVGVGSTEAFF
TGCAGTGTTGGGGTTGGAAGCACTGAAGCTTTCTTT
>.|TRBV20-1|TRBJ1-1|.
CSASGGRVNTEAFF
TGCAGTGCTAGCGGCGGGAGGGTAAACACTGAAGCTTTCTTT
>.|TRBV15|TRBJ1-5|.
CATSRGHGLGNQPQHF
TGTGCCACCAGCAGAGGGCACGGGCTGGGCAATCAGCCCCAGCATTTT